These 12 T cell receptor beta chains share one sample of origin, sequenced in a study of neurological immune-mediated disorders. TCRdb re-analysed the 5' RACE reads in MiXCR, keeping a single row per CDR3 protein. The profile shows fewer than 45,000 distinct CDR3 sequences, roughly 7% of them singletons. What was sequenced was PBMCs. The origin of the receptors is a woman aged 40 to 50 in good health.

This clonotype was observed many times. This chain links TRBV5-5 with TRBJ2-7; maybe TRBD1 (5 bases). V lost 1 base, J lost 0 bases, and 14 bases lay in between. The CDR3 runs to 16 residues. Germline lookup yields CDR1 SGHKS and CDR2 YYEKEE (reference sequence). CDR3 protein: CASSLYWTPSSYEQYV. The CDR3 DNA reads as TGTGCCAGCAGCTTGTATTGGACACCCAGCTCCTACGAGCAGTACGTC.

This clonotype was seen repeatedly, ten times or more. J is TRBJ1-1 and V is TRBV6-2 or TRBV6-3; no clear D. The CDR3 covers 15 residues. Per germline, CDR1 MNHEY and CDR2 SVGEGT. Trimming pared 2 bases from V and 0 bases from J, leaving 10 bases between. This CDR3 is CASSYRAAMNTEAFF. The CDR3 nucleotides are TGTGCCAGCAGTTACCGGGCAGCTATGAACACTGAAGCTTTCTTT.

This clonotype qualifies as medium-sized. The rearrangement joins TRBV20-1 to TRBJ2-5; a weak D match, TRBD2 (6 bases). Per germline, CDR1 DFQATT and CDR2 SNEGSKA (reference sequence). V lost 6 bases to trimming and J lost 2 bases, with 16 bases between them. The CDR3 covers 14 residues. The CDR3 region is CSAEGAGNQETQYF. In DNA, the CDR3 is TGCAGTGCCGAAGGTGCGGGGAATCAAGAGACCCAGTACTTC.

This clonotype was recorded at least ten times. This chain connects TRBV29-1 to TRBJ1-1; no clear D gene. This CDR3 has 14 amino acids. The V and J ends lost 4 bases and 0 bases respectively, with 12 bases between them. The germline V gene has CDR1 SQVTM and CDR2 ANQGSEA. CDR3: CSVGAGGLNTEAFF. The CDR3 nucleotides are TGCAGCGTTGGGGCAGGTGGGTTGAACACTGAAGCTTTCTTT.

There are many counts of this clonotype. The chain recombines TRBV5-1 with TRBJ2-7; perhaps TRBD2 as D (6 bases). The CDR3 is 15 amino acids. The germline V gene encodes CDR1 SGHRS and CDR2 YFSETQ. Trimming took off 0 bases at V and 4 bases at J, with 14 bases between the two ends. Written as DNA, the CDR3 is TGCGCCAGCAGCTTGGGGGGAGGTCTTGGATACGAGCAGTACTTC. This gives the protein CASSLGGGLGYEQYF.

This clonotype was seen more than once but under ten times. This chain connects TRBV6-1 to TRBJ2-3; possibly TRBD2 for D (5 bases). The germline V gene encodes CDR1 MNHNS and CDR2 SASEGT. V was shortened by 1 base and J by 4 bases, with 15 bases between the two germline ends. The CDR3 totals 16 residues. In DNA form, the CDR3 reads TGTGCCAGCAGTGAAGTTCGGGGATCTAGGGCAGATACGCAGTATTTT. Its protein is CASSEVRGSRADTQYF.

At least ten counts were recorded for this clonotype. V and J are TRBV7-9 and TRBJ1-2; D call uncertain. The ends were cut back, 4 bases at V and 6 bases at J, with 12 bases in the middle. Germline CDR1 is SEHNR and CDR2 is FQNEAQ (reference sequence). The CDR3 covers 13 residues. CDR3 in DNA: TGTGCCAGCAGCTCCGACGGGGTGGATGGCTACACCTTC. Its protein product is CASSSDGVDGYTF.

This clonotype was seen many times. This chain uses TRBV29-1 with TRBJ2-1; TRBD2 aligns across 14 bases. The CDR3 totals 15 residues. Germline trimming cut 3 bases from V and 6 bases from J; bases unmatched to any gene: 4. The germline CDR1 and CDR2 sequences are SQVTM and ANQGSEA. This chain's CDR3 is CSVEGLAGVSNEQFF. CDR3 nucleotides: TGCAGCGTTGAGGGACTAGCGGGAGTCAGCAATGAGCAGTTCTTC.

This clonotype was observed many times. V and J are TRBV29-1 and TRBJ1-2; D gene uncertain. The CDR3 has 12 residues. CDR1 is SQVTM and CDR2 is ANQGSEA in the germline V gene. V lost 1 base and J lost 8, with 11 bases in between. The CDR3 sequence: CSVEAQSGGYTF. The CDR3 DNA is TGCAGCGTTGAAGCACAGTCGGGAGGCTACACCTTC.

This clonotype has a handful of counts. The chain carries TRBV20-1 and TRBJ1-5; D call uncertain. CDR1 and CDR2 from the germline V gene are DFQATT and SNEGSKA (reference sequence). There are 15 residues in the CDR3. CDR3 residues: CSLEEGRQLNQPQHF. CDR3 sequence (DNA): TGCAGCCTGGAGGAAGGACGGCAGCTTAATCAGCCCCAGCATTTT.

This clonotype showed up many times. CDR3 nucleotide sequence: TGTGCCAGCAGCTTTTCTGGAAACACCATATATTTT. Translating it yields CASSFSGNTIYF. The chain carries TRBV12-3 or TRBV12-4 and TRBJ1-3; no clear D. Trimming shortened V by 6 bases and J by 1 base, and 4 bases separated the two germline ends. The CDR3 is 12 residues long.

This clonotype was recorded many times. The chain recombines TRBV2 with TRBJ1-2, with 8 bases identical to TRBD1. This CDR3 contains 12 residues. The germline gives CDR1 SNHLY, CDR2 FYNNEI. The ends lost 7 bases at V and 9 bases at J; junction bases unmatched: 7. The chain's CDR3 is CASMADRGSYTF. CDR3 in DNA: TGTGCCAGCATGGCTGACAGGGGCAGCTACACCTTC.